The 15 T cell receptor beta chains reported below all come from one sample, sequenced in a study of T-cell memory formation after mild COVID-19. MiXCR, run by TCRdb on the 5' RACE reads, gives a single entry per CDR3 protein. The repertoire holds a few hundred thousand distinct CDR3 sequences, with around a quarter as singletons. The sequencing sample was made of PBMCs or a T cell subset sorted from them (not recorded which). All receptors come from an adult woman who had mild COVID-19 (a few samples of this study predate the infection). Cell type and time point are not known.

The V call is TRBV7-6, the J call TRBJ2-2; no clear D. The V and J ends lost 5 bases and 1 base respectively, with 14 bases between them. This CDR3 is built from 16 residues. Germline V gene data show CDR1 as SGHVS and CDR2 as FNYEAQ. The CDR3 coding sequence is TGTGCCAGCAGCGACGTGTCGCAGAGGAACACCGGGGAGCTGTTTTTT. Its protein product is CASSDVSQRNTGELFF.

In this sample, this clonotype turned up a few times. The chain couples TRBV5-1 to TRBJ1-1, with 8 bases that match TRBD1. CDR3 size: 16 residues. Trimming removed 4 bases from V and 0 bases from J; junction bases left unmatched: 8. The germline V gene encodes CDR1 SGHRS and CDR2 YFSETQ. Written as DNA, the CDR3 is TGCGCCAGCAGCCTTACAGGGGGAAGGTTGAACACTGAAGCTTTCTTT. Residues: CASSLTGGRLNTEAFF.

The genes are TRBV6-5 and TRBJ2-5; D is possibly TRBD2 (5 bases). The CDR3 is 13 residues long. The germline V gene has CDR1 MNHEY and CDR2 SVGAGI. Trimming took off 0 bases at V and 3 bases at J, with 5 bases between the two ends. The CDR3 region has the DNA TGTGCCAGCAGTTACTCCGGGAAAGAGACCCAGTACTTC. This codes for CASSYSGKETQYF.

This chain uses TRBV30 with TRBJ2-7, with 10 bases that match TRBD1. V gave up 4 bases and J gave up 7 bases; unmatched junction bases: 7. Germline V gene lookup returns CDR1 GTSNPN and CDR2 SVGIG (reference sequence). The CDR3 is 13 residues long. The CDR3 protein is CAWIRQGAGEQYF. As DNA, the CDR3 is TGTGCCTGGATTCGACAGGGGGCTGGTGAGCAGTACTTC.

V is TRBV3-1 and J is TRBJ1-2, with unresolved D. Germline V gives CDR1 LGHDT, CDR2 YNNKEL (reference sequence). Trimming cost V 4 bases and J 8 bases, with 8 bases left between them. This CDR3 comprises 11 residues. The CDR3 DNA sequence: TGTGCCAGCAGCCCCGGGGAGGGCTACACCTTC. Amino acids: CASSPGEGYTF.

This chain links TRBV30 with TRBJ2-1; the D gene is possibly TRBD2 (6 bases). CDR1 GTSNPN and CDR2 SVGIG come from the germline V gene (reference sequence). The CDR3 totals 15 residues. V lost 5 bases and J 0 bases, leaving 14 bases between the germline ends. DNA of the CDR3: TGTGCCTGGGACCCGGGGGAGATCTCCTACAATGAGCAGTTCTTC. Translated: CAWDPGEISYNEQFF.

The genes are TRBV6-4 and TRBJ2-7; D is unresolved. This CDR3 is 13 amino acids long. The germline CDR1 and CDR2 sequences are MRHNA and SNTAGT. The ends were cut back, 1 base at V and 3 bases at J, with 7 bases in the middle. CDR3 sequence: CASSDWAGYEQYF. For the CDR3, the DNA is TGTGCCAGCAGTGACTGGGCTGGCTACGAGCAGTACTTC.

The V call is TRBV12-3 or TRBV12-4, the J call TRBJ1-2; weak D call: TRBD1 (5 bases). This CDR3 spans 12 amino acids. Trimming pared 7 bases from V and 4 bases from J, leaving 10 bases between. CDR3 residues: CASKPQGYGYTF. The CDR3 coding sequence is TGTGCCAGCAAACCGCAGGGCTATGGCTACACCTTC.

This sequence joins TRBV19 and TRBJ2-7, with 7 bases aligning to TRBD1. The CDR3 has 14 amino acids. V lost 2 bases, J lost 4 bases, and 5 bases stayed unmatched. Per the germline V gene, CDR1 is LNHDA and CDR2 is SQIVND (reference sequence). The CDR3 DNA reads as TGTGCCAGTAGTATAAGGGGGCGAGAGTACGAGCAGTACTTC. Its translation is CASSIRGREYEQYF.

The table lists this clonotype with a few counts. V and J are TRBV29-1 and TRBJ2-4; D may correspond to TRBD1 or TRBD2 (6 bases each). The CDR3 is 16 amino acids. The V end lost 7 bases, the J end lost 0 bases, and 19 bases lay between the germline ends. Germline V gives CDR1 SQVTM, CDR2 ANQGSEA. This chain's CDR3 is CSGGAIDPLAKNIQYF. The CDR3 bases are TGCAGCGGGGGGGCCATAGACCCTCTAGCCAAAAACATTCAGTACTTC.

This clonotype is a singleton in its sample. The chain has TRBV20-1 and TRBJ1-1; 7 positions match TRBD1. The CDR3 has 14 residues. J lost 2 bases, V lost 0 bases, and 3 bases had no gene match. The germline V gene encodes CDR1 DFQATT and CDR2 SNEGSKA (reference sequence). The CDR3 region is CSAREDRPNTEAFF. The CDR3 DNA reads as TGCAGTGCTAGAGAGGACAGGCCAAACACTGAAGCTTTCTTT.

A word on this clonotype: An end of the junction differs from the germline gene, which may be a read error. The J gene is TRBJ2-1, the V gene TRBV7-8, with D hard to call. Germline-derived CDR1 and CDR2 are SGHVS and FQNEAQ. This CDR3 region has 13 residues. CDR3 bases: TGTGCCAGCAGCTTAGAGGGCTACGATGAGCAGTTCTTC. It is translated as CASSLEGYDEQFF.

The chain employs TRBV7-9 and TRBJ2-1, with D perhaps matching TRBD2 (5 bases). The CDR3 length is 12 residues. Trimming took 4 bases from V and 8 from J, leaving 9 bases between them. The germline V gene encodes CDR1 SEHNR and CDR2 FQNEAQ (reference sequence). This chain's CDR3 is CASSWRPYEQFF. The CDR3 DNA reads as TGTGCCAGCAGCTGGAGGCCCTATGAGCAGTTCTTC.

Many counts were recorded for this clonotype. V and J are TRBV7-6 and TRBJ2-3; 8 nucleotides agree with TRBD2. Looked up from germline, CDR1 is SGHVS and CDR2 is FNYEAQ. The V and J ends lost 0 bases and 3 bases, in that order; junction bases with no gene match: 8. The CDR3 runs to 17 residues. The DNA of the CDR3 is TGTGCCAGCAGCTTAGCGAGCGGGGGTTCCCGGACAGATACGCAGTATTTT. It yields the protein CASSLASGGSRTDTQYF.

The genes are TRBV20-1 and TRBJ1-1; D is unclear. CDR1 DFQATT and CDR2 SNEGSKA come from the germline V gene (reference sequence). The CDR3 extends over 11 amino acids. V shed 2 bases and J shed 2 bases, with 3 bases lying between them. The CDR3 region is CSARSNTEAFF. The CDR3 DNA sequence: TGCAGTGCTAGATCAAACACTGAAGCTTTCTTT.